This TCR beta chain appears in the sequencing data of a study of T cell responses to AZD1222 COVID-19 vaccine. Study results and limitations: Close to half of all spike-specific TCRs reportedly target regions of the variants that are unmutated. Of the AZD1222 recipients, only five or six were seropositive at baseline.

The CDR3 consists of 13 residues. CDR1 and CDR2 from the germline V gene are SGHRS and YFSETQ. Trimming stripped 4 bases from V and 12 bases from J, with 17 bases between. As to this clone: Its antigen is not known.

TCRdb keeps only in-frame clones here, not all; method: immunoSEQ multiplex PCR. The sample gives 80,000 to 90,000 clones, roughly 88% of which show up once; under 5% is in the top ten. This sequence was found in an adult in good health. The rearrangement uses TRBV5-1 and TRBJ2-1; a possible D gene is TRBD2 (6 bases). The sample here was peripheral blood, taken on day 0 of MenACWY control vaccination. The CDR3 coding sequence is TGCGCCAGCAGCATGGAGTTGGGACTGGGGCAGTTCTTC. It specifies CASSMELGLGQFF.